This TCR beta chain came from a study of shared clonotypes between healthy human individuals. The V end lost 4 bases, the J end lost 0 bases, and 10 bases lay between the germline ends. Germline CDR1 reads SGHNT; CDR2 reads YYREEE (reference sequence). The CDR3 sequence is 15 residues long. HIV-negative, healthy adults without recent acute infections or vaccinations were the donors. The study, taken as a whole, reports: Between several donors, naive CD4 clonotypes were shared at a level of around 4.8%.

Using immunoSEQ multiplex PCR, the repertoire was profiled, and TCRdb retains in-frame clones only, with some absent. The repertoire holds over a million clones, with under 99% as singletons. Regarding this clone: No antigen is known for it.

Sequenced input: naive CD4+ T cells sorted from blood. As to subset: CD45RA+ positively selected. The origin of this receptor is a man between 25 and 39 years old in good health. The chain couples TRBV5-4 to TRBJ2-2, with a possible D match to TRBD2 (6 bases). CDR3: CASSEEGTNTGELFF. CDR3 in DNA: TGTGCCAGCAGCGAGGAGGGTACGAACACCGGGGAGCTGTTTTTT.